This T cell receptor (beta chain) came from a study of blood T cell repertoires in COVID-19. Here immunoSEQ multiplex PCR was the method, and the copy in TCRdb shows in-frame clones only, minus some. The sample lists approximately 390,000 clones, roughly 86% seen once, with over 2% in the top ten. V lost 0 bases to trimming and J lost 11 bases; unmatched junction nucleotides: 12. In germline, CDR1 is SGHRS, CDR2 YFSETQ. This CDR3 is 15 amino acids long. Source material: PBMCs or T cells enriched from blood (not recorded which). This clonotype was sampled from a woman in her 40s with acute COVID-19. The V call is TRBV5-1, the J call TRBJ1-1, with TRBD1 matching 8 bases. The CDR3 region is CASSLALGQGSEAFF. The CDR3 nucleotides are TGCGCCAGCAGCTTGGCCCTCGGACAGGGCTCCGAGGCTTTCTTT.